These 28 T cell receptor beta chains originate from one sample sequenced in a study of response to subunit inactivated influenza vaccine. TCRdb reprocessed the RT-PCR reads via MiXCR and lists one record per CDR3 protein. The sample yields approximately 700,000 distinct CDR3 sequences, roughly 14% seen once. The input for sequencing was PBMCs from blood, taken 12 days after vaccination. The receptors were gathered from a man in his forties or fifties who received an inactivated influenza vaccine.

This chain uses TRBV7-6 with TRBJ2-1, with unresolved D. Trimming removed 0 bases from V and 7 bases from J, with 7 bases in between. The CDR3 extends over 13 amino acids. Germline V gives CDR1 SGHVS, CDR2 FNYEAQ. This chain's CDR3 is CASSLAHGNEQFF. CDR3 coding DNA: TGTGCCAGCAGCTTAGCCCATGGAAATGAGCAGTTCTTC.

J is TRBJ2-7 and V is TRBV6-1; 10 positions match TRBD2. Germline values: CDR1 MNHNS, CDR2 SASEGT. The CDR3 is 14 amino acids. V gave up 7 bases and J gave up 3 bases; unmatched junction bases: 6. The CDR3 nucleotides read TGTGCCAGCACCTTTCTAGCGGGAGTCTACGAGCAGTACTTC. It translates to CASTFLAGVYEQYF.

The rearrangement joins TRBV7-8 to TRBJ2-1; D possibly corresponds to TRBD2 (6 bases). This CDR3 contains 16 residues. V lost 1 base and J 4 bases, leaving 14 bases between the germline ends. In germline, CDR1 is SGHVS, CDR2 FQNEAQ. The CDR3 here is CASSLVAESYYNEQFF. CDR3 bases: TGTGCCAGCAGCTTAGTAGCGGAGAGTTATTACAATGAGCAGTTCTTC.

This clonotype was seen a few times. The chain recombines TRBV7-9 with TRBJ1-1; D gene unclear. CDR3 length: 16 residues. V lost 3 bases, J lost 1 base, and 15 bases lay in between. Looked up from germline, CDR1 is SEHNR and CDR2 is FQNEAQ (reference sequence). The CDR3 region has the DNA TGTGCCAGCAGCTTTCTCCGTCCAGAAACGAACACTGAAGCTTTCTTT. Amino acids: CASSFLRPETNTEAFF.

This clonotype has ten or more counts. V gene TRBV20-1 combines with J gene TRBJ2-1; D unclear. Germline V gene sequence: CDR1 DFQATT, CDR2 SNEGSKA (reference sequence). Trimming took off 3 bases at V and 7 bases at J, with 7 bases between the two ends. The CDR3 totals 11 residues. In nucleotides, the CDR3 is TGCAGTGCTAGGATTTGGAATGAGCAGTTCTTC. It specifies CSARIWNEQFF.

The chain recombines TRBV28 with TRBJ1-1; D unresolved. The CDR3 totals 13 residues. From germline, CDR1 is MDHEN and CDR2 SYDVKM. Trimming stripped 3 bases from V and 2 bases from J, with 7 bases between. The CDR3 loop reads CASSFLINTEAFF. CDR3 sequence (DNA): TGTGCCAGCAGTTTCCTAATCAACACTGAAGCTTTCTTT.

CDR3: CASSRSKGLPGETQYF. The CDR3 bases are TGTGCCAGCAGTCGCTCTAAGGGACTACCGGGCGAGACCCAGTACTTC. The genes are TRBV6-2 or TRBV6-3 and TRBJ2-5; 7 nucleotides line up with TRBD2. The J segment lost 5 bases and the V segment lost 5 bases, leaving 14 bases of the junction unmatched. The CDR3 is made up of 16 amino acids. Germline CDR1 and CDR2: MNHEY and SVGEGT.

The V gene is TRBV12-3 or TRBV12-4, the J gene TRBJ2-1; D is ambiguous. This CDR3 is built from 13 residues. The V and J ends lost 0 bases and 9 bases respectively, with 9 bases between them. This CDR3 reads CASSLATYPEQFF. CDR3 bases: TGTGCCAGCAGTTTAGCAACTTACCCTGAGCAGTTCTTC.

This chain joins TRBV12-3 or TRBV12-4 and TRBJ2-7; 9 bases fit TRBD1. The CDR3 runs 15 residues. The trim removed 3 bases at V and 5 bases at J, leaving 8 bases unmatched. The CDR3 here is CASSLRDRGSDEQYF. CDR3 nucleotides: TGTGCCAGCAGTTTGCGAGACAGGGGGAGCGACGAGCAGTACTTC.

J is TRBJ2-3 and V is TRBV5-8; D is unclear. CDR1 and CDR2 (germline): SGHTS, YDEGEE. The CDR3 extends over 15 amino acids. V was clipped by 1 base and J by 2 bases, with 11 bases between them. CDR3 sequence reads: CASSLPTDYTDTQYF. DNA of the CDR3: TGTGCCAGCAGCTTGCCAACGGATTACACAGATACGCAGTATTTT.

This clonotype showed up just a few times. The chain employs TRBV9 and TRBJ2-5; a weak D match, TRBD1 (5 bases). CDR1 is SGDLS and CDR2 is YYNGEE in the germline V gene. This CDR3 has 16 residues. Trimming shortened V by 4 bases and J by 4 bases, and 20 bases separated the two germline ends. Written as DNA, the CDR3 is TGTGCCAGCAGCTCAGGCTCAGCGCCAAGGGGAGAGACCCAGTACTTC. Its translation is CASSSGSAPRGETQYF.

This chain joins TRBV5-6 and TRBJ2-7; no firm D call. Trimming left V 2 bases short and J 3 bases short, with 12 bases between. CDR1 SGHDT and CDR2 YYEEEE come from the germline V gene. The CDR3 covers 14 residues. The CDR3 sequence is CASSFSLGFYEQYF. The CDR3 DNA is TGTGCCAGCAGCTTCTCGCTAGGGTTCTACGAGCAGTACTTC.

This clonotype was found a few times. V gene TRBV3-1 combines with J gene TRBJ2-7, with TRBD2 matching over 12 bases. This CDR3 is 16 amino acids long. V lost 5 bases to trimming and J lost 2 bases; unmatched junction nucleotides: 7. Germline V lookup: CDR1 LGHDT, CDR2 YNNKEL (reference sequence). The CDR3 region has the DNA TGTGCCAGCAGCGGTTATGCTAGCGGGAGGGCCTACGAGCAGTACTTC. It yields the protein CASSGYASGRAYEQYF.

This clonotype has only a few counts. The J gene is TRBJ2-1, the V gene TRBV5-1; TRBD2 matches at 10 bases. Germline assignment: CDR1 SGHRS and CDR2 YFSETQ. J gave up 0 bases and V 0 bases, and 0 bases lay outside the gene matches. CDR3 length: 16 residues. This CDR3 is CASSLERGGSYNEQFF. The DNA for the CDR3 is TGCGCCAGCAGCTTGGAGCGGGGGGGCTCCTACAATGAGCAGTTCTTC.

Points on this clonotype: At one of its ends the junction is not consistent with the germline gene, which may arise from a read error. The chain joins TRBV4-2 to TRBJ1-1; D may be TRBD1 (5 bases). CDR3 size: 15 residues. Germline CDR1 is LGHNA and CDR2 is YNFKEQ. CDR3 region: CASSPFAGSNIEAFF. The CDR3 DNA reads as TGTGCCAGCAGCCCCTTTGCAGGGTCGAACATTGAAGCTTTCTTT.

The chain links TRBV20-1 to TRBJ2-3; 7 nucleotides line up with TRBD2. V was pared by 2 bases and J by 11 bases, with 16 bases of the junction left unmatched. Per the germline V gene, CDR1 is DFQATT and CDR2 is SNEGSKA (reference sequence). The CDR3 has 15 amino acids. CDR3: CSARRFSGSERGQYF. The DNA of the CDR3 is TGCAGTGCTAGAAGGTTTAGCGGGTCTGAGCGCGGGCAGTATTTT.

This chain connects TRBV9 to TRBJ2-5; no reliable D call. This CDR3 has 13 residues. Germline CDR1 and CDR2: SGDLS and YYNGEE. The V and J ends lost 1 base and 4 bases respectively, with 8 bases between them. The CDR3 protein is CASSVYLGETQYF. CDR3 bases: TGTGCCAGCAGCGTATACCTGGGAGAGACCCAGTACTTC.

The rearrangement links TRBV7-2 to TRBJ2-7; 7 nucleotides match TRBD1. Trimming took 5 bases from V and 4 from J; bases not matched to a gene: 14. Germline V CDR1 and CDR2: SGHTA, FQGNSA. The CDR3 has 16 amino acids. The chain's CDR3 is CASSPTGAYIGYEQYF. The DNA of the CDR3 is TGTGCCAGCAGCCCAACAGGGGCGTATATCGGGTACGAGCAGTACTTC.

A few counts support this clonotype. The V call is TRBV27, the J call TRBJ2-1; TRBD2 agrees at 11 bases. With V trimmed by 7 bases and J by 4 bases, 9 bases remained unmatched. The CDR3 has 16 residues. Germline CDR1 and CDR2: MNHEY and SMNVEV (reference sequence). CDR3 DNA: TGTGCCAGCACCCGGACTAGCGGGCCCTTTTACAATGAGCAGTTCTTC. As protein: CASTRTSGPFYNEQFF.

About this clonotype itself: One end of the junction fails to match germline, which may point to a read error. V is TRBV4-2 and J is TRBJ2-7; possibly TRBD1 or TRBD2 for D (5 bases each). From germline, CDR1 is LGHNA and CDR2 YNFKEQ. The CDR3 extends over 15 amino acids. The CDR3 nucleotides read TGTGACAGCAGCCAAGATAGGGACGGCTCCTACGAGCAGTACTTC. Translated, it gives CDSSQDRDGSYEQYF.

Remarks on this clonotype: This sequence may be a read error, since a much larger clone differs from it by one base. The chain employs TRBV28 and TRBJ2-1, with 8 bases fitting TRBD2. The V segment lost 9 bases and the J segment 4 bases; nucleotides outside the gene matches: 8. Germline V gives CDR1 MDHEN, CDR2 SYDVKM. The CDR3 loop spans 14 amino acids. The CDR3 loop is CARSQAGGYNEQFF. CDR3 bases: TGTGCCAGAAGCCAGGCGGGGGGTTACAATGAGCAGTTCTTC.

This clonotype has only a few counts. The chain uses TRBV7-2 and TRBJ2-1; D remains unclear. Trimming stripped 4 bases from V and 2 bases from J, with 9 bases between. Germline CDR1 is SGHTA and CDR2 is FQGNSA. The CDR3 covers 14 residues. The DNA for the CDR3 is TGTGCCAGCAGCTACGACCGAGCCTACAATGAGCAGTTCTTC. It translates to CASSYDRAYNEQFF.

The chain links TRBV3-1 to TRBJ2-5; D unclear. The CDR3 contains 16 residues. The V gene lost 4 bases and the J gene lost 5 bases, with 20 bases spanning the gap. Germline V gene lookup returns CDR1 LGHDT and CDR2 YNNKEL (reference sequence). This CDR3 reads CASSPQGGIVTETQYF. In DNA form, the CDR3 reads TGTGCCAGCAGCCCCCAAGGCGGTATAGTGACGGAGACCCAGTACTTC.

The V call is TRBV11-2, the J call TRBJ2-1, with TRBD2 matching 7 bases. The trim removed 4 bases at V and 6 bases at J, leaving 6 bases unmatched. Germline CDR1 and CDR2: SGHAT and FQNNGV. This CDR3 spans 14 amino acids. The CDR3 coding sequence is TGTGCCAGCAGCTCAGCGGGGTTAGCCAATGAGCAGTTCTTC. Protein: CASSSAGLANEQFF.

This clonotype was observed once. V is TRBV7-9 and J is TRBJ2-3, with TRBD2 matching over 10 bases. This CDR3 spans 16 amino acids. Trimming took 5 bases from V and 5 from J; bases not matched to a gene: 10. Germline loops: CDR1 SEHNR, CDR2 FQNEAQ (reference sequence). The CDR3 here is CASSAPTSGWKDTQYF. Written as DNA, the CDR3 is TGTGCCAGCAGCGCCCCGACTAGCGGGTGGAAAGATACGCAGTATTTT.

The chain combines TRBV11-1 with TRBJ2-3; 9 bases are a match to TRBD1. CDR1 is SGHAT, CDR2 FQDESV, per germline (reference sequence). V was pared by 4 bases and J by 0 bases, with 11 bases of the junction left unmatched. CDR3 length: 18 amino acids. CDR3 nucleotide sequence: TGTGCCAGCAGCTCCCGGACAGGGGAGACAGACAGCACAGATACGCAGTATTTT. It yields the protein CASSSRTGETDSTDTQYF.

The V and J genes are TRBV4-2 and TRBJ2-7; D remains unclear. The V end lost 0 bases, the J end lost 5 bases, and 5 bases lay between the germline ends. The CDR3 spans 12 residues. Germline V gene lookup returns CDR1 LGHNA and CDR2 YNFKEQ. CDR3 sequence reads: CASSQDLHEQYF. CDR3 DNA sequence: TGTGCCAGCAGCCAAGATCTCCACGAGCAGTACTTC.

This clonotype turned up a few times. The chain uses TRBV5-1 and TRBJ2-1; TRBD2 aligns across 7 bases. The germline V gene encodes CDR1 SGHRS and CDR2 YFSETQ. Trimming took 0 bases from V and 11 from J; bases not matched to a gene: 8. There are 14 residues in the CDR3. The CDR3 protein is CASSLEGSSGKQFF. The CDR3 coding sequence is TGCGCCAGCAGCTTGGAAGGGTCCAGCGGGAAGCAGTTCTTC.